The subject of this entry is one TCR beta chain. Its target is unknown. Germline CDR1 is SEHNR and CDR2 is FQNEAQ (reference sequence). This CDR3 has 16 amino acids. V gave up 5 bases and J gave up 1 base; unmatched junction bases: 7. Documented time point: week 23, last vaccination. Every vaccination contained 300 ug of the mutant IDH1 20-mer peptide and was paired with topical imiquimod. Measured with immunoSEQ multiplex PCR; TCRdb has only the in-frame clones, and not every one. Of 70,000 to 95,000 clones listed, roughly 85% are singletons. This specimen comes from a study of a mutant IDH1 vaccine in newly diagnosed glioma. At the level of the study: All eight of the vaccinations patients received fell in weeks 1, 3, 5, 7, 11, 15, 19 and 23. Vaccination started 4-6 weeks after radiotherapy alone, or with temozolomide cycles.

The chain links TRBV7-9 to TRBJ2-3, with 9 bases identical to TRBD2. This TCR was sampled from a woman aged 45-60 years with glioma. The sequencing used PBMCs, collected from a glioma patient whose treatment included an IDH1 peptide vaccine. CDR3 coding DNA: TGTGCCAGCAGCCCCCGACTAGCGGCCGGCACAGATACGCAGTATTTT. It yields the protein CASSPRLAAGTDTQYF. The full variable domain, rest sourced from reference TRBV7-9 and TRBJ2-3, is DTGVSQNPRHKITKRGQNVTFRCDPISEHNRLYWYRQTLGQGPEFLTYFQNEAQLEKSRLLSDRFSAERPKGSFSTLEIQRTEQGDSAMYLCASSPRLAAGTDTQYFGPGTRLTVL.